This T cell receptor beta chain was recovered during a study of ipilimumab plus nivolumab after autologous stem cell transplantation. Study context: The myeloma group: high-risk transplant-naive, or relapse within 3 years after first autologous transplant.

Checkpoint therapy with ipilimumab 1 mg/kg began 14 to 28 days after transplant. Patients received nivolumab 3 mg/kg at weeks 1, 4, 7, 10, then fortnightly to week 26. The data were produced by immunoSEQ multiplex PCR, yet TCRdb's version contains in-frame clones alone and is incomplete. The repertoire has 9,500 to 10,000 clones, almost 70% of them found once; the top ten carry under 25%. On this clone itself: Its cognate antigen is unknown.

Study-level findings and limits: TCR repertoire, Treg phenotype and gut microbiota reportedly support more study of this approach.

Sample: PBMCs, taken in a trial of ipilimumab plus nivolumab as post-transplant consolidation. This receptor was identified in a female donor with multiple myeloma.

This CDR3 reads CASRLGEVVNGEQYF. The CDR3 coding sequence is TGTGCCAGCAGGCTGGGGGAAGTAGTTAACGGCGAGCAGTACTTC. The chain links TRBV6-6 to TRBJ2-7; D possibly uses TRBD1 or TRBD2 (5 bases each). The V end was cut by 6 bases, the J end by 6 bases, with 21 bases between. This CDR3 is 15 amino acids long. The germline CDR1 and CDR2 sequences are MNHNY and SVGAGI (reference sequence).